These 28 T cell receptor beta chains share one sample of origin, sequenced in a study of monozygotic twins with inflammatory bowel disease. TCRdb processed the 5' RACE reads again and assigns one entry to each CDR3 protein, with no DNA. This sample's clone table lists approximately 400,000 distinct CDR3 sequences. Sample: blood. Receptor source: a human donor with ulcerative colitis or Crohn's disease, or a healthy co-twin of an affected twin (not recorded which).

The genes are TRBV6-1 and TRBJ2-1; TCRdb calls TRBD1, which cannot be checked without DNA. The CDR3 consists of 14 residues. The V gene's germline CDR1 is MNHNS and CDR2 SASEGT. This chain's CDR3 is CASSEGSPPNVQFF.

The genes are TRBV5-1 and TRBJ2-7; lacking DNA, the TRBD1 call made by TCRdb goes unchecked. Looked up from germline, CDR1 is SGHRS and CDR2 is YFSETQ. The CDR3 spans 14 residues. This CDR3 is CASSADRASYEQYF.

J is TRBJ1-1 and V is TRBV7-8; lacking DNA, the TRBD1 call made by TCRdb goes unchecked. The CDR3 sequence is 15 residues long. Per germline, CDR1 SGHVS and CDR2 FQNEAQ. The CDR3 region is CASSLDGNPGTEAFF. Full variable domain (outside the CDR3, taken from reference TRBV7-8 and TRBJ1-1): GAGVSQSPRYKVAKRGQDVALRCDPISGHVSLFWYQQALGQGPEFLTYFQNEAQLDKSGLPSDRFFAERPEGSVSTLKIQRTQQEDSAVYLCASSLDGNPGTEAFFGQGTRLTVV.

The chain employs TRBV5-1 and TRBJ2-5. The CDR3 extends over 13 amino acids. Germline loops: CDR1 SGHRS, CDR2 YFSETQ. This CDR3 is CASSLDGIKTQYF.

The chain recombines TRBV7-2 with TRBJ1-4; TCRdb outputs TRBD1, but without DNA this stays unchecked. This CDR3 contains 15 residues. Germline CDR1 is SGHTA and CDR2 is FQGNSA. The chain's CDR3 is CASSLVGAHDEKLFF.

The chain carries TRBV7-2 and TRBJ2-3; TCRdb proposes TRBD1, but this gene call is untestable without DNA. This CDR3 region has 16 residues. The V gene's germline CDR1 is SGHTA and CDR2 FQGNSA. CDR3: CASSVEQGAFTDTQYF.

CDR3 region: CASSLGQGASRSPLHF. This chain links TRBV7-9 with TRBJ1-6; the TCRdb call, TRBD1, lacks DNA for checking. Germline V gene sequence: CDR1 SEHNR, CDR2 FQNEAQ (reference sequence). The CDR3 totals 16 residues.

The gene calls are TRBV20-1 and TRBJ2-3; TCRdb outputs TRBD2, but without DNA this stays unchecked. The CDR3 runs to 18 residues. The V gene's germline CDR1 is DFQATT and CDR2 SNEGSKA (reference sequence). This chain's CDR3 is CSARGISTSGGDTDTQYF.

The chain employs TRBV7-3 and TRBJ2-1; TCRdb reports TRBD2, a call that lacks DNA to check it against. Germline V gene sequence: CDR1 SGHTA, CDR2 FQGTGA. CDR3 length: 16 amino acids. The CDR3 sequence is CASSLIGTSAYNEQFF.

The CDR3 sequence is CASSLRVRETQYF. This chain uses TRBV6-5 with TRBJ2-5; the TCRdb D gene call, TRBD1, has no DNA to confirm it. The CDR3 is 13 residues long. Germline-derived CDR1 and CDR2 are MNHEY and SVGAGI.

The chain employs TRBV4-3 and TRBJ2-2; the TCRdb call, TRBD2, lacks DNA for checking. The CDR3 has 18 residues. Germline-derived CDR1 and CDR2 are LGHNA and YSLEER. The CDR3 here is CASSQAVGRGGFAGELFF.

The chain combines TRBV4-1 with TRBJ2-7; absent DNA, TCRdb's TRBD1 call cannot be checked. The CDR3 extends over 16 amino acids. The germline V gene has CDR1 MGHRA and CDR2 YSYEKL. The CDR3 here is CASSHFGTGFTYEQYF.

This chain joins TRBV6-2 or TRBV6-3 and TRBJ2-1. The CDR3 contains 12 residues. CDR1 is MNHEY and CDR2 is SVGEGT in the germline V gene. CDR3: CASSYPVNEQFF.

The chain uses TRBV9 and TRBJ2-5; TCRdb picks TRBD1, but there is no DNA to check that call. CDR3 length: 15 residues. The germline CDR1 and CDR2 sequences are SGDLS and YYNGEE. The CDR3 here is CASSVDRGYQETQYF.

This chain uses TRBV7-2 with TRBJ2-2; TCRdb indicates TRBD1, and absent DNA this call remains unverified. The length of the CDR3 is 16 residues. CDR1 SGHTA and CDR2 FQGNSA come from the germline V gene. The chain's CDR3 is CASSLGTALNTGELFF.

The J gene is TRBJ2-5, the V gene TRBV29-1; TCRdb's D gene call, TRBD1, goes unchecked for lack of DNA. The germline gives CDR1 SQVTM, CDR2 ANQGSEA. This CDR3 spans 17 amino acids. The CDR3 region is CSVEDLRTDHLPETQYF.

The chain has TRBV20-1 and TRBJ2-7; the D gene TCRdb calls, TRBD2, cannot be checked with no DNA. CDR3 length: 13 residues. Germline V gene data show CDR1 as DFQATT and CDR2 as SNEGSKA (reference sequence). CDR3 sequence: CSALRYSSYEQYF.

The rearrangement uses TRBV28 and TRBJ2-7; TCRdb's assignment of TRBD1 cannot be checked, as there is no DNA. The CDR3 has 15 residues. CDR1 MDHEN and CDR2 SYDVKM come from the germline V gene. CDR3 loop: CASSPPGTTTYEQYF.

J is TRBJ2-1 and V is TRBV29-1; TCRdb lists TRBD1, though no DNA is available to test this call. CDR1 is SQVTM and CDR2 is ANQGSEA in the germline V gene. This CDR3 region has 13 residues. CDR3 sequence: CSARAASYNEQFF.

The chain is built from TRBV24-1 and TRBJ1-1. The CDR3 is 15 amino acids. Germline assignment: CDR1 KGHDR and CDR2 SFDVKD. The CDR3 loop is CATTFPPPRNTEAFF.

The V and J genes are TRBV29-1 and TRBJ2-7. CDR1 SQVTM and CDR2 ANQGSEA come from the germline V gene. The CDR3 covers 14 residues. The CDR3 sequence: CSVEVGGSSYEQYF.

The CDR3 loop is CASLPGATDTQYF. This rearrangement joins TRBV7-9 to TRBJ2-3; TCRdb's assignment of TRBD1 cannot be checked, as there is no DNA. The CDR3 totals 13 residues. The germline gives CDR1 SEHNR, CDR2 FQNEAQ (reference sequence).

V gene TRBV30 combines with J gene TRBJ2-3; the TCRdb D gene call, TRBD1, has no DNA to confirm it. CDR3 length: 15 residues. From germline, CDR1 is GTSNPN and CDR2 SVGIG (reference sequence). The CDR3 loop reads CAWSQTGAHTDTQYF. The full variable domain, completed using reference TRBV30 and TRBJ2-3, is SQTIHQWPATLVQPVGSPLSLECTVEGTSNPNLYWYRQAAGRGLQLLFYSVGIGQISSEVPQNLSASRPQDRQFILSSKKLLLSDSGFYLCAWSQTGAHTDTQYFGPGTRLTVL.

The chain employs TRBV20-1 and TRBJ2-1; TCRdb lists TRBD1, though no DNA is available to test this call. Germline CDR1 is DFQATT and CDR2 is SNEGSKA (reference sequence). The CDR3 is 15 amino acids. CDR3 protein: CSARVGAPTYNEQFF.

J is TRBJ1-2 and V is TRBV13. The CDR3 has 13 amino acids. CDR1 is PRHDT and CDR2 is FYEKMQ in the germline V gene (reference sequence). The CDR3 loop is CASSLGVGYGYTF.

The rearrangement joins TRBV6-4 to TRBJ2-1. CDR1 is MRHNA and CDR2 is SNTAGT in the germline V gene. This CDR3 spans 13 amino acids. This CDR3 reads CASSDRGHNEQFF.

The rearrangement joins TRBV20-1 to TRBJ2-4; the D call from TCRdb, TRBD2, cannot be confirmed without DNA. The CDR3 contains 14 residues. CDR1 DFQATT and CDR2 SNEGSKA come from the germline V gene (reference sequence). This chain's CDR3 is CSAHTGTVLNIQYF.

V gene TRBV5-1 combines with J gene TRBJ1-2. CDR1 and CDR2 from the germline V gene are SGHRS and YFSETQ. The CDR3 consists of 15 residues. CDR3 sequence reads: CASSLGGDLGYGYTF.